Following are 24 T cell receptor beta chains from one sample sequenced in a study of control samples from healthy donors and cancer patients. Assay used: immunoSEQ multiplex PCR; TCRdb lists only in-frame clones, some missing. Seen here are approximately 110,000 clones, approximately 83% observed once, and the top ten hold roughly 13%. Sequenced sample: blood. The receptor set was obtained from a woman aged 45-65 years in good health.

This sequence joins TRBV28 and TRBJ1-3, with D maybe TRBD1 (6 bases). CDR1 and CDR2 from the germline V gene are MDHEN and SYDVKM. Trimming removed 6 bases from V and 1 base from J, with 16 bases in between. This CDR3 has 16 residues. The CDR3 sequence: CASSPIDRRSGNTIYF. In DNA form, the CDR3 reads TGTGCCAGCAGCCCGATTGACAGGAGATCTGGAAACACCATATATTTT.

The chain carries TRBV19 and TRBJ1-5, with 9 bases matching TRBD1. The CDR3 contains 15 residues. In germline, CDR1 is LNHDA, CDR2 SQIVND (reference sequence). V was pared by 5 bases and J by 3 bases, with 5 bases of the junction left unmatched. CDR3 amino acids: CASSGQGLANQPQHF. The DNA for the CDR3 is TGTGCCAGTAGTGGACAGGGGTTGGCCAATCAGCCCCAGCATTTT.

This clone ranks as medium-sized. This chain uses TRBV6-5 with TRBJ1-3, with a tentative D call TRBD1 (6 bases). CDR1 MNHEY and CDR2 SVGAGI come from the germline V gene. Deletions cut 6 bases from V and 2 bases from J, with 14 bases between. This CDR3 is built from 15 residues. The CDR3 protein is CASSPQGGAGNTIYF. Written as DNA, the CDR3 is TGTGCCAGCAGCCCACAGGGAGGAGCTGGAAACACCATATATTTT.

V is TRBV30 and J is TRBJ2-3; 7 bases map to TRBD2. This CDR3 contains 13 residues. Germline CDR1 GTSNPN, CDR2 SVGIG (reference sequence). J was trimmed by 4 bases and V by 2 bases; bases with no gene match: 3. The CDR3 sequence: CAWSRREADTQYF. In DNA, the CDR3 is TGTGCCTGGAGTCGCCGGGAGGCAGATACGCAGTATTTT.

The rearrangement joins TRBV12-3 or TRBV12-4 to TRBJ1-1; D remains ambiguous. The V end was cut by 8 bases, the J end by 7 bases, with 14 bases between. The CDR3 runs 12 residues. The CDR3 DNA sequence: TGTGCCAGCGGAGTACCGGGGTTTGAAGCTTTCTTT. Its protein is CASGVPGFEAFF.

This chain links TRBV3-1 (or the pseudogene TRBV3-2) with TRBJ2-2, with unresolved D. CDR1 and CDR2 from the germline V gene are LGHDT and YNNKEL (reference sequence). The CDR3 has 13 residues. Trimming left V 1 base short and J 7 bases short, with 7 bases between. CDR3 DNA sequence: TGTGCCAGCAGCCAAGTACGTGACGGGGAGCTGTTTTTT. It specifies CASSQVRDGELFF.

The chain is built from TRBV7-8 and TRBJ2-2, with D possibly being TRBD1 or TRBD2 (6 bases each). Trimming removed 0 bases from V and 6 bases from J, with 14 bases in between. CDR1 and CDR2 from the germline V gene are SGHVS and FQNEAQ. This CDR3 contains 16 residues. CDR3: CASSLAGGPGAGELFF. The CDR3 DNA reads TGTGCCAGCAGCTTAGCGGGGGGCCCCGGGGCCGGGGAGCTGTTTTTT.

V is TRBV20-1 and J is TRBJ1-4, with D possibly matching TRBD1 (6 bases). This CDR3 comprises 14 residues. CDR1 and CDR2 (germline): DFQATT, SNEGSKA (reference sequence). V was pared by 3 bases and J by 2 bases, with 10 bases between. CDR3 nucleotides: TGCAGTGCTAGTTCGGGGGCCACTAATGAAAAACTGTTTTTT. It yields the protein CSASSGATNEKLFF.

The J gene is TRBJ2-3, the V gene TRBV7-9; D is possibly TRBD1 or TRBD2 (5 bases each). Germline V CDR1 and CDR2: SEHNR, FQNEAQ (reference sequence). Trimming cost V 5 bases and J 3 bases, with 12 bases left between them. There are 14 residues in the CDR3. CDR3 DNA: TGTGCCAGCAGCATTCAGGGAGCGACAGATACGCAGTATTTT. Translating it yields CASSIQGATDTQYF.

V gene TRBV7-2 combines with J gene TRBJ1-2; the D gene is possibly TRBD1 (5 bases). Germline values: CDR1 SGHTA, CDR2 FQGNSA. Trimming stripped 1 base from V and 4 bases from J, with 13 bases between. The CDR3 has 15 residues. CDR3 coding DNA: TGTGCCAGCAGCTTAGTGAGGGGCTTTCTCTATGGCTACACCTTC. This gives the protein CASSLVRGFLYGYTF.

Only one count was recorded for this clone. The chain recombines TRBV2 with TRBJ2-1, with unresolved D. Trimming took 11 bases from V and 10 from J, leaving 12 bases between them. The CDR3 sequence is 10 residues long. Germline V gives CDR1 SNHLY, CDR2 FYNNEI. CDR3 residues: CAGSVREQFF. As DNA, the CDR3 is TGTGCCGGCTCCGTTCGGGAGCAGTTCTTC. Complete variable domain (other parts from reference TRBV2 and TRBJ2-1): EPEVTQTPSHQVTQMGQEVILRCVPISNHLYFYWYRQILGQKVEFLVSFYNNEISEKSEIFDDQFSVERPDGSNFTLKIRSTKLEDSAMYFCAGSVREQFFGPGTRLTVL.

The chain links TRBV29-1 to TRBJ2-1; 12 positions match TRBD2. CDR1 SQVTM and CDR2 ANQGSEA come from the germline V gene. The junction had 4 bases not matched to a gene; V was cut back by 5 bases and J by 2 bases. This CDR3 has 15 residues. The DNA for the CDR3 is TGCAGCGTTACCACTAGCGGGAGGACCTACAATGAGCAGTTCTTC. It yields the protein CSVTTSGRTYNEQFF.

The chain has TRBV11-2 and TRBJ1-4; maybe TRBD1 (5 bases). The CDR3 is made up of 13 amino acids. With 5 bases removed from V and 7 bases from J, the gap between germline ends came to 11 bases. The germline V gene has CDR1 SGHAT and CDR2 FQNNGV. The CDR3 DNA reads TGTGCCAGCAGCCGGGGGGGTGGTGAAAAACTGTTTTTT. This translates into CASSRGGGEKLFF.

The CDR3 DNA reads TGTGCCAGCAGTTACTCTGACAGTGAAGTGGAAAAACTGTTTTTT. The encoded protein is CASSYSDSEVEKLFF. V gene TRBV6-5 combines with J gene TRBJ1-4, with D possibly being TRBD1 (5 bases). Germline V gives CDR1 MNHEY, CDR2 SVGAGI. Between the trimmed V and J ends, which lost 0 bases and 8 bases, there was a span of 13 bases. The CDR3 runs to 15 residues.

The V gene is TRBV4-2, the J gene TRBJ1-5; D is possibly TRBD1 (5 bases). Germline V CDR1 and CDR2: LGHNA, YNFKEQ. Trimming cost V 0 bases and J 2 bases, with 8 bases left between them. The CDR3 totals 15 residues. CDR3 bases: TGTGCCAGCAGCCAAGACAGGGCGGGCAATCAGCCCCAGCATTTT. Its translation is CASSQDRAGNQPQHF.

V gene TRBV29-1 combines with J gene TRBJ1-2; TRBD1 is a possible D gene (5 bases). This CDR3 contains 12 residues. Looked up from germline, CDR1 is SQVTM and CDR2 is ANQGSEA. The V end lost 7 bases, the J end lost 1 base, and 10 bases lay between the germline ends. The CDR3 protein is CSGRGDNYGYTF. The CDR3 coding sequence is TGCAGCGGTCGGGGGGATAACTATGGCTACACCTTC.

The chain is built from TRBV3-1 (or the pseudogene TRBV3-2) and TRBJ2-5; perhaps D is TRBD1 or TRBD2 (5 bases each). This CDR3 has 13 amino acids. The germline V gene encodes CDR1 LGHDT and CDR2 YNNKEL (reference sequence). The ends were cut back, 3 bases at V and 5 bases at J, with 10 bases in the middle. CDR3: CASSQRGIETQYF. DNA of the CDR3: TGTGCCAGCAGCCAGAGGGGCATTGAGACCCAGTACTTC.

This clone was seen more than once but under ten times. The chain combines TRBV6-2 or TRBV6-3 with TRBJ2-1; D perhaps matches TRBD2 (5 bases). Germline V gene data show CDR1 as MNHEY and CDR2 as SVGEGT. The CDR3 contains 18 residues. V lost 1 base, J lost 6 bases, and 22 bases lay in between. CDR3 nucleotide sequence: TGTGCCAGCAGTTACTGGAGACTGGACGGGATCTCTCGCAATGAGCAGTTCTTC. This codes for CASSYWRLDGISRNEQFF.

The chain is built from TRBV11-3 and TRBJ2-7; TRBD2 agrees at 11 bases. Germline trimming cut 0 bases from V and 6 bases from J; bases unmatched to any gene: 13. The CDR3 contains 18 residues. Germline V gives CDR1 SGHNT, CDR2 YENEEA. CDR3 loop: CASSLDSPVAGGSAEQYF. In DNA form, the CDR3 reads TGTGCCAGCAGCTTAGATTCCCCTGTAGCGGGAGGGTCGGCCGAGCAGTACTTC.

This chain links TRBV7-6 with TRBJ2-1, with 10 positions matching TRBD2. The CDR3 has 18 residues. V dropped 5 bases and J dropped 1; count of bases not matched to a gene: 11. The germline gives CDR1 SGHVS, CDR2 FNYEAQ. CDR3 protein: CASSPGTSALSSYNEQFF. CDR3 DNA sequence: TGTGCCAGCAGCCCCGGGACTAGCGCGTTGTCGTCCTACAATGAGCAGTTCTTC.

This clone was seen more than once but under ten times. This chain joins TRBV10-3 and TRBJ1-5; D remains ambiguous. The V gene's germline CDR1 is ENHRY and CDR2 SYGVKD. The V end lost 3 bases, the J end lost 0 bases, and 6 bases lay between the germline ends. CDR3 length equals 14 residues. The CDR3 sequence is CAISESGSNQPQHF. The CDR3 DNA reads as TGTGCCATCAGTGAATCGGGTAGCAATCAGCCCCAGCATTTT.

This clone came up a few times. The chain links TRBV19 to TRBJ1-5, with D unclear. The CDR3 is 15 residues long. Per the germline V gene, CDR1 is LNHDA and CDR2 is SQIVND (reference sequence). V was trimmed by 3 bases and J by 0 bases, leaving 9 bases between them. The CDR3 coding sequence is TGTGCCAGTAGTATTTCCGGGAATAGCAATCAGCCCCAGCATTTT. Amino acids: CASSISGNSNQPQHF. Full variable domain (missing parts from reference TRBV19 and TRBJ1-5): DGGITQSPKYLFRKEGQNVTLSCEQNLNHDAMYWYRQDPGQGLRLIYYSQIVNDFQKGDIAEGYSVSREKKESFPLTVTSAQKNPTAFYLCASSISGNSNQPQHFGDGTRLSIL.

Here the CDR3 DNA reads TGTGCCAGTAGGATAAACGTGGGTACGTCTTACACCGGGGAGCTGTTTTTT. Translating gives CASRINVGTSYTGELFF. The chain joins TRBV19 to TRBJ2-2; D gene uncertain. CDR3 length equals 17 residues. With 6 bases removed from V and 3 bases from J, the gap between germline ends came to 20 bases. Germline V gives CDR1 LNHDA, CDR2 SQIVND (reference sequence).

V gene TRBV25-1 combines with J gene TRBJ1-4; D is uncertain. In germline, CDR1 is MGHDK, CDR2 SYGVNS. The CDR3 length is 14 residues. V was pared by 7 bases and J by 6 bases, with 15 bases between. This CDR3 is CASTGRGYDEKLFF. CDR3 coding DNA: TGTGCCAGCACGGGTCGAGGGTATGATGAAAAACTGTTTTTT.